The clone carrying this T cell receptor beta chain was counted only a few times. The antigen remains undetermined. The CDR3 spans 14 residues. Trimming left V 7 bases short and J 0 bases short, with 11 bases between. Germline values: CDR1 ENHRY, CDR2 SYGVKD. These data are taken from a study of T cells after yellow fever vaccination. Study-wide findings and caveats: Post-booster samples contained most primary-vaccination clones (approximately 96% CD4, less than 90% CD8). Researchers cautioned that FACS-sorted repertoires could harbor abundant clonotypes contaminating from the bulk population.

Generation of TCR cDNA used 5'RACE template switching (which added a universal primer site and UMIs). MiXCR was run by TCRdb on the 5' RACE reads, yielding one entry per CDR3 protein. The sample shows around 320,000 distinct CDR3 sequences, around 8.6% of them seen only once. The sample here was CD4+ T cells sorted from PBMCs, taken 5 days after the yellow fever booster vaccination. The source is a man younger than 35 who received the YFV17D yellow fever vaccine. The gene calls are TRBV10-3 and TRBJ2-3; no clear D. The CDR3 spells CAIKVGSSTDTQYF. CDR3 nucleotide sequence: TGTGCCATCAAGGTGGGGTCTAGCACAGATACGCAGTATTTT.